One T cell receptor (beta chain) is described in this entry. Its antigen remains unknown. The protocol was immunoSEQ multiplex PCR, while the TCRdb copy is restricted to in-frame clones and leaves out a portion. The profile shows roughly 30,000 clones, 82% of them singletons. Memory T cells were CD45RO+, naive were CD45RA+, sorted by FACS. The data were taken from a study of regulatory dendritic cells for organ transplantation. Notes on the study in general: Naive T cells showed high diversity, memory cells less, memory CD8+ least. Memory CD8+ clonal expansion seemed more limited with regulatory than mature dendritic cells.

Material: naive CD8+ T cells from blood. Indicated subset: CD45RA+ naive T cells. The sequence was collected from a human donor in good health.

CDR3 sequence: CASSFAPGETYEQYF. The CDR3 coding sequence is TGTGCCAGCAGCTTTGCTCCGGGGGAGACCTACGAGCAGTACTTC. The chain uses TRBV5-6 and TRBJ2-7, with a weak D call TRBD2 (6 bases). CDR1 and CDR2 (germline): SGHDT, YYEEEE. Between the trimmed V and J ends, which lost 2 bases and 2 bases, there was a span of 14 bases. This CDR3 contains 15 residues. Full variable domain (remainder filled in from reference TRBV5-6 and TRBJ2-7): DAGVTQSPTHLIKTRGQQVTLRCSPKSGHDTVSWYQQALGQGPQFIFQYYEEEERQRGNFPDRFSGHQFPNYSSELNVNALLLGDSALYLCASSFAPGETYEQYFGPGTRLTVT.